Listed below are T cell receptor beta chains from one sample, sequenced in a study of T cell repertoires in cytomegalovirus infection. MiXCR, applied by TCRdb to the reads, yields one record per CDR3 protein. The sample includes a few hundred thousand distinct CDR3 sequences, around 8.7% of them seen just once. The sample comprised PBMCs. These receptors all come from a human donor in good health (CMV status not recorded). Some clones in this sample may be carry-over from other donors' samples. Both conserved end residues are part of each CDR3. Fields, in order: D gene, V gene, J gene, clone size, CDR3 protein, CDR3 DNA. D genes are given only for firm matches. The listing skips clone size in some rows; elsewhere it reads once, few, many or a size class.

>TRBD1|TRBV4-2|TRBJ1-2|-
CASSQPGQAFVGYTF
TGTGCCAGCAGCCAACCGGGACAGGCCTTCGTTGGCTACACCTTC
>-|TRBV6-1|TRBJ2-3|-
CASSELNLRGLNF
TGTGCCAGCAGTGAATTAAATCTTCGAGGACTCAATTTT
>-|TRBV7-2|TRBJ2-1|many
CASSLGAYNEQFF
TGTGCCAGCAGCTTAGGCGCGTACAATGAGCAGTTCTTC
>-|TRBV4-1|TRBJ1-2|few
CASSQEARPGANYGYTF
TGCGCCAGCAGCCAAGAGGCGCGTCCAGGGGCTAACTATGGCTACACCTTC
>TRBD2|TRBV9|TRBJ2-1|few
CASSTGLAGGENEQFF
TGTGCCAGCAGCACGGGACTAGCGGGAGGAGAGAATGAGCAGTTCTTC
>-|TRBV7-2|TRBJ2-2|many
CASSLNGRLNTGELFF
TGTGCCAGCAGCTTAAATGGCAGGCTTAACACCGGGGAGCTGTTTTTT
>-|TRBV20-1|TRBJ2-7|many
CSARDSLRMTGIYEQYF
TGCAGTGCTAGAGATTCTCTAAGAATGACAGGAATCTACGAGCAGTACTTC
>TRBD1|TRBV6-6|TRBJ2-1|few
CASRPDRGGSYNEQFF
TGTGCCAGCCGGCCAGACAGGGGAGGATCCTACAATGAGCAGTTCTTC
>TRBD1|TRBV28|TRBJ1-5|many
CASSTDRGGGNQPQHF
TGTGCCAGCAGTACCGACAGGGGTGGCGGGAATCAGCCCCAGCATTTT
>TRBD2|TRBV5-1|TRBJ2-1|many
CASSSGRGYNEQFF
TGCGCCAGCAGTAGCGGGAGAGGCTACAATGAGCAGTTCTTC
>-|TRBV30|TRBJ1-5|-
CAWSEGRSNQPQHF
TGTGCCTGGAGTGAGGGAAGAAGCAATCAGCCCCAGCATTTT
>TRBD2|TRBV18|TRBJ2-1|many
CASSRLAPPVSGNEQFF
TGTGCCAGCTCTCGACTAGCCCCCCCAGTGAGTGGGAATGAGCAGTTCTTC
>TRBD1|TRBV7-6|TRBJ2-7|many
CASSPQPGQIYEQYF
TGTGCCAGCAGCCCCCAACCGGGACAGATCTACGAGCAGTACTTC
>-|TRBV5-1|TRBJ1-1|-
CASSYKSNTEAFF
TGCGCCAGCAGTTACAAATCGAACACTGAAGCTTTCTTT
>TRBD1|TRBV5-3|TRBJ2-7|-
CASSPDRGGSYEQYF
TGTGCCAGCAGCCCCGACAGGGGGGGATCCTACGAGCAGTACTTC
>-|TRBV6-5|TRBJ2-2|-
CASTAGTGELFF
TGTGCCAGCACTGCGGGCACCGGGGAGCTGTTTTTT
>-|TRBV19|TRBJ1-1|many
CASSPGRGEAFF
TGTGCCAGTAGTCCCGGCCGAGGTGAAGCTTTCTTT
>TRBD1|TRBV25-1|TRBJ1-2|many
CASRRGDSIRHGYTF
TGTGCCAGCAGAAGGGGGGACAGTATTCGCCATGGCTACACCTTC
>TRBD1|TRBV7-9|TRBJ1-3|many
CASSLASGTEDF
TGTGCCAGCAGCTTAGCCTCGGGGACAGAGGATTTT